This TCR beta chain appears in the sequencing data of a study of low-dose radiotherapy and immunotherapy resistance in tumors. Across the whole study: Ipilimumab 1 mg/kg every six weeks, together with nivolumab 240 mg every two weeks, was given intravenously to patients. Oral aspirin at 300 mg was taken daily by patients for four cycles, beginning on cycle 1 day 1. Intravenous cyclophosphamide 200 mg/m2 was given every two weeks, one day before radiation and immunotherapy.

This clonotype was picked up many times. There are 16 residues in the CDR3. Germline CDR1 and CDR2: SQVTM and ANQGSEA. V shed 4 bases and J shed 3 bases, with 18 bases lying between them. Time point of the sample: after trial treatment. This sample's treatment: LDRT plus nivolumab, ipilimumab, low-dose cyclophosphamide and aspirin (RACIN trial). Both TCRalpha and TCRbeta chains were reverse transcribed with V-gene-specific primers. TCR amplification ran roughly 20 PCR cycles using constant-region and V-primer adapter primers. Using its own MiXCR run on the reads, TCRdb lists one record per CDR3 protein. The sample shows under 95,000 distinct CDR3 sequences, less than 20% of them seen only once.

Sequencing was performed on PBMCs, taken after low-dose radiotherapy plus immunotherapy. The rearrangement uses TRBV29-1 and TRBJ1-4; unclear D gene. The TCR comes from a male donor with prostate cancer. Here the CDR3 DNA reads TGCAGCGTTGTTCACGGAAGCGGCAGTTCTAATGAAAAACTGTTTTTT. Translating gives CSVVHGSGSSNEKLFF.